This is a list of T cell receptor beta chains from one sample in a study of blood T cell repertoires in COVID-19. Produced via immunoSEQ multiplex PCR; TCRdb's table is partial and in-frame only. This table has approximately 140,000 clones, over 80% appearing once. Material for sequencing was peripheral blood. These receptor sequences come from a woman between 35 and 50 years old with active or convalescent COVID-19. Each CDR3 is given with its conserved first and last residue. The D gene is left open where the match is weak. Clone sizes are given selectively: once, few, many, or a class where the clone is expanded.

clone_size,v_call,cdr3_length,d_call,j_call,cdr3_aa,cdr3_nt
.,TRBV20-1,19,TRBD2,TRBJ2-4,CSASRTSGRHTLAKNIQYF,TGCAGTGCTAGTCGGACTAGCGGGAGGCATACCTTAGCCAAAAACATTCAGTACTTC
few,TRBV28,17,.,TRBJ1-1,CASSRTGTDKMNTEAFF,TGTGCCAGCAGTCGCACCGGGACTGACAAAATGAACACTGAAGCTTTCTTT
.,TRBV27,12,.,TRBJ1-2,CASSIRGHGYTF,TGTGCCAGCAGTATCAGGGGCCATGGCTACACCTTC
.,TRBV12-1,18,.,TRBJ1-6,CASSFRQGRAEYNSPLHF,TGTGCCAGCAGCTTTCGACAGGGTCGTGCCGAGTATAATTCACCCCTCCACTTT
.,TRBV20-1,11,TRBD1,TRBJ1-2,CSAPTGVGYTF,TGCAGTGCTCCTACAGGGGTCGGCTACACCTTC
.,TRBV28,14,.,TRBJ1-6,CASSRLGGVSPLHF,TGTGCCAGCAGCCGATTGGGGGGGGTTTCACCCCTCCACTTT
.,TRBV24-1,12,.,TRBJ2-7,CATSERGYEQYF,TGTGCCACCAGTGAAAGGGGTTACGAGCAGTACTTC
.,TRBV2,15,TRBD1,TRBJ1-1,CASTRQGQRNTEAFF,TGTGCCAGCACTCGACAGGGTCAAAGGAACACTGAAGCTTTCTTT
.,TRBV2,16,TRBD1,TRBJ1-6,CASSGDSGQGNSPLHF,TGTGCCAGCAGTGGGGATTCGGGACAGGGTAATTCACCCCTCCACTTT
.,TRBV11-3,15,TRBD1,TRBJ1-6,CASSSRQGIHSPLHF,TGTGCCAGCAGCTCCCGACAGGGGATACATTCACCCCTCCACTTT
.,TRBV30,13,.,TRBJ1-6,CAGRQEFNSPLHF,TGTGCCGGAAGACAGGAGTTTAATTCACCCCTCCACTTT
once,TRBV11-2,17,TRBD2,TRBJ2-3,CASSSLGLAGTTDTQYF,TGTGCCAGCAGCTCCTTAGGACTAGCGGGGACCACAGATACGCAGTATTTT
few,TRBV2,14,.,TRBJ1-2,CASTNPAENYGYTF,TGTGCCAGCACCAACCCTGCCGAGAACTATGGCTACACCTTC
.,TRBV30,16,.,TRBJ2-1,CAWSPLVGSSYNEQFF,TGTGCCTGGAGTCCCTTGGTTGGGAGCTCCTACAATGAGCAGTTCTTC
few,TRBV6-6,16,.,TRBJ2-7,CASSYPAPGSPYEQYF,TGTGCCAGCAGTTACCCGGCGCCGGGGTCCCCCTACGAGCAGTACTTC
.,TRBV7-2,15,TRBD2,TRBJ2-5,CASSSSSGVGETQYF,TGTGCCAGCAGCTCTTCTAGCGGGGTGGGGGAGACCCAGTACTTC
.,TRBV5-4,15,.,TRBJ1-1,CASSAWGGMNTEAFF,TGTGCCAGCAGCGCATGGGGGGGCATGAACACTGAAGCTTTCTTT
once,TRBV15,17,TRBD1,TRBJ1-1,CATRGNRAGGGNTEAFF,TGTGCCACCAGAGGGAACAGGGCAGGGGGCGGGAACACTGAAGCTTTCTTT
.,TRBV7-9,12,.,TRBJ1-1,CASSSDTGLAFF,TGTGCCAGCAGCTCGGACACAGGGTTAGCTTTCTTT
.,TRBV27,15,TRBD1,TRBJ1-1,CASSLTGSMNTEAFF,TGTGCCAGCAGTCTGACAGGGTCCATGAACACTGAAGCTTTCTTT
.,TRBV7-2,15,TRBD1,TRBJ2-1,CASSVRDRKYNEQFF,TGTGCCAGCAGCGTCCGGGACAGGAAATACAATGAGCAGTTCTTC
.,TRBV7-9,16,.,TRBJ1-1,CASSPGASWWGTEAFF,TGTGCCAGCAGCCCTGGGGCCTCTTGGTGGGGCACTGAAGCTTTCTTT
.,TRBV3-1/TRBV3-2,14,.,TRBJ1-6,CASSQEAGHSPLHF,TGTGCCAGCAGCCAAGAGGCAGGGCATTCACCCCTCCACTTT
few,TRBV19,13,TRBD1,TRBJ1-1,CASSGDRATEAFF,TGTGCCAGTAGTGGGGACAGGGCCACTGAAGCTTTCTTT
few,TRBV7-2,17,TRBD1,TRBJ2-7,CASSLGRGTGSSYEQYF,TGTGCCAGCAGCTTAGGCCGCGGGACAGGCAGTTCCTACGAGCAGTACTTC
.,TRBV3-1/TRBV3-2,15,TRBD1,TRBJ1-2,CASSPGFQGARGYTF,TGTGCCAGCAGCCCCGGGTTCCAGGGGGCGAGGGGCTACACCTTC
few,TRBV29-1,14,.,TRBJ2-1,CSVDLITGYNEQFF,TGCAGCGTTGACCTCATCACAGGGTACAATGAGCAGTTCTTC
few,TRBV4-2,15,.,TRBJ1-2,CASSQLSGGNYGYTF,TGTGCCAGCAGCCAATTGAGCGGGGGGAACTATGGCTACACCTTC
.,TRBV28,14,.,TRBJ1-4,CASSRPVVRLELFF,TGTGCCAGCAGTCGTCCTGTCGTTCGTCTAGAACTGTTTTTT
.,TRBV19,14,TRBD1,TRBJ2-1,CASSPWGQNNEQFF,TGTGCCAGTAGTCCCTGGGGACAGAATAATGAGCAGTTCTTC
.,TRBV28,16,.,TRBJ1-2,CASSTPHSPLVDGYTF,TGTGCCAGCAGCACCCCTCACAGCCCCTTGGTTGATGGCTACACCTTC
.,TRBV27,18,TRBD2,TRBJ2-3,CASSLKLSGRAWADTQYF,TGTGCCAGCAGTTTAAAACTCAGCGGGAGGGCCTGGGCAGATACGCAGTATTTT
.,TRBV28,16,TRBD1,TRBJ1-5,CASSFSTGDRNQPQHF,TGTGCCAGCAGTTTCTCAACAGGGGATCGCAATCAGCCCCAGCATTTT
once,TRBV11-3,14,.,TRBJ2-5,CASSPGTGQETQYF,TGTGCCAGCAGCCCGGGTACAGGCCAAGAGACCCAGTACTTC
.,TRBV5-1,15,TRBD1,TRBJ2-3,CASIRDRALTDTQYF,TGCGCCAGCATCCGGGACAGGGCCCTCACAGATACGCAGTATTTT
.,TRBV21-1,15,.,TRBJ1-2,CASSKAGGDYDGYTF,TGTGCCAGCAGCAAAGCGGGAGGGGACTACGACGGCTACACCTTC
.,TRBV12-5,13,.,TRBJ1-1,CASGLRGGTEAFF,TGTGCTAGTGGTTTGAGGGGGGGAACTGAAGCTTTCTTT
.,TRBV5-5,16,TRBD2,TRBJ2-3,CASRPRLAGGTDTQYF,TGTGCCAGCAGGCCTAGACTAGCGGGGGGCACAGATACGCAGTATTTT
.,TRBV5-1,13,.,TRBJ1-1,CASGSQGNTEAFF,TGCGCCAGCGGATCACAGGGGAACACTGAAGCTTTCTTT
.,TRBV7-2,15,TRBD1,TRBJ1-5,CASSPTGGSNQPQHF,TGTGCCAGCAGCCCGACAGGGGGAAGCAATCAGCCCCAGCATTTT
once,TRBV12-5,19,TRBD1,TRBJ1-5,CASGPPPGTGDGSNQPQHF,TGTGCTAGTGGTCCTCCTCCCGGGACAGGGGATGGAAGCAATCAGCCCCAGCATTTT
.,TRBV18,14,TRBD1,TRBJ1-1,CASSAGTENTEAFF,TGTGCCAGCTCAGCCGGGACAGAGAACACTGAAGCTTTCTTT
.,TRBV24-1,16,TRBD1,TRBJ1-1,CATSDNDRGLKTEAFF,TGTGCCACCAGTGATAACGACAGGGGGCTAAAGACTGAAGCTTTCTTT
few,TRBV19,14,.,TRBJ1-2,CASTPGQTNYGYTF,TGTGCCAGTACCCCCGGACAGACTAACTATGGCTACACCTTC
few,TRBV5-4,14,TRBD1,TRBJ2-7,CASSPRDSYYEQYF,TGTGCCAGCTCGCCGAGGGACAGCTACTACGAGCAGTACTTC
few,TRBV6-5,15,.,TRBJ1-1,CASRELETGSNEAFF,TGTGCCAGCAGAGAGCTTGAGACTGGCTCCAATGAAGCTTTCTTT
.,TRBV6-5,15,TRBD2,TRBJ2-7,CASSYSAGELYEQYF,TGTGCCAGCAGTTACTCTGCGGGGGAGCTCTACGAGCAGTACTTC
.,TRBV28,16,TRBD1,TRBJ1-4,CASSLTVTGTNEKLFF,TGTGCCAGCAGTTTAACCGTGACAGGGACTAATGAAAAACTGTTTTTT
few,TRBV5-1,14,.,TRBJ2-1,CASSLEGGNNEQFF,TGCGCCAGCAGCTTGGAAGGGGGTAACAATGAGCAGTTCTTC